Listed below are T cell receptor beta chains from one sample, sequenced in a study of blood T cell repertoires in COVID-19. Profiled with immunoSEQ multiplex PCR; TCRdb holds only in-frame clones, not every one. The top ten clones hold approximately 7% of a sample with about 94,000 clones, 80% to 90% of them seen once. The sample was peripheral blood. These receptors originate from a human donor with acute or convalescent COVID-19. The donor label of this sample is uncertain. Both conserved end residues are part of each CDR3. D genes are given only for firm matches. Part of the rows lack a size; the others show once, few, many or a class for expanded clones.

abundance	v_gene	j_gene	d_gene	CDR3nt	CDR3aa
-	TRBV5-5	TRBJ2-2	-	TGTGCCAGCAGCTTTGGGGGGAAGATAGCCGGGGAGCTGTTTTTT	CASSFGGKIAGELFF
-	TRBV21-1	TRBJ1-2	-	TGTGCCCTGACTCGGACAGGGAAATTCTATGGCTACACCTTC	CALTRTGKFYGYTF
-	TRBV28	TRBJ2-7	TRBD1	TGTGCCAGCAGTTTACTGGGACAGGGCGCCGAGCAGTACTTC	CASSLLGQGAEQYF
few	TRBV28	TRBJ1-1	TRBD1	TGTGCCAGCAGTTCTGCGGGACAGGGGACCACTGAAGCTTTCTTT	CASSSAGQGTTEAFF
-	TRBV5-6	TRBJ2-7	TRBD1	TGTGCCAGCAGCTCCGACAGGGGGTTGTACGAGCAGTACTTC	CASSSDRGLYEQYF
-	TRBV7-9	TRBJ1-5	-	TGTGCCAGCAGCTACGCGGGAGGGTCTCAGCCCCAGCATTTT	CASSYAGGSQPQHF
-	TRBV7-9	TRBJ1-6	TRBD1	TGTGCCAGCAGCTTAACCGCAGGGGGCCGTAATTCACCCCTCCACTTT	CASSLTAGGRNSPLHF
-	TRBV2	TRBJ1-6	-	TGTGCCAGCAGTGGCTCAGTCCTAGCGGCTTCACCCCTCCACTTT	CASSGSVLAASPLHF
-	TRBV30	TRBJ2-3	TRBD2	TGTGCCTGGACGGTAGCGGGGGCTCTAAGGGATACGCAGTATTTT	CAWTVAGALRDTQYF
-	TRBV6-6	TRBJ1-1	-	TGTGCCAGCAGGGAACCTAGCCTGGGTAAAGTTGAAGCTTTCTTT	CASREPSLGKVEAFF
once	TRBV6-5	TRBJ2-1	TRBD1	TGTGCCAGCAAGACAGGGGGAGGTGGTGAGCAGTTCTTC	CASKTGGGGEQFF
-	TRBV19	TRBJ2-2	TRBD1	TGTGCCAGTAGCCCCCAGGGACAGGGGGTGGGCGGGGAGCTGTTTTTT	CASSPQGQGVGGELFF
-	TRBV28	TRBJ1-1	-	TGTGCCATGGGTGAGCGTGGGGGCAAGGGGACGGCTGAAGCTTTCTTT	CAMGERGGKGTAEAFF
-	TRBV3-1/TRBV3-2	TRBJ2-7	-	TGTGCCAGCAGCCAAGGGGCTCGATACGAGCAGTACTTC	CASSQGARYEQYF
-	TRBV4-1	TRBJ2-7	-	TGCGCCAGCAGCCAACTAGAACCTATACCCTACGAGCAGTACTTC	CASSQLEPIPYEQYF
once	TRBV5-1	TRBJ1-1	-	TGCGCCAGCAGCTTTAACCCCCAGGGCGGCACTGAAGCTTTCTTT	CASSFNPQGGTEAFF
-	TRBV6-5	TRBJ2-6	-	TGTGCCAGCATTATGCAGGGAACCAACGTCCTGACTTTC	CASIMQGTNVLTF
-	TRBV5-1	TRBJ2-1	-	TGCGCCAGCAGCCTTTCCAGAGAGCAGTTCTTC	CASSLSREQFF
-	TRBV7-2	TRBJ1-5	-	TGTGCCAGCAGCTTGAAAGGAGGTGGAAATCAGCCCCAGCATTTT	CASSLKGGGNQPQHF
-	TRBV3-1/TRBV3-2	TRBJ2-3	TRBD2	TGTGCCACGCGGGGGGCATTGACAGATACGCAGTATTTT	CATRGALTDTQYF
-	TRBV7-2	TRBJ2-2	-	TGTGCCAGCAGCCCCGCAGGACAGAACACCGGGGAGCTGTTTTTT	CASSPAGQNTGELFF
-	TRBV5-1	TRBJ2-2	TRBD1	TGCGCCAGCAGCTTTTTGGGACAGCGGACCGGGGAGCTGTTTTTT	CASSFLGQRTGELFF
once	TRBV27	TRBJ1-6	-	TGTGCCAGCAGTTTTGGGGCTCTGAGCTCCTATAATTCACCCCTCCACTTT	CASSFGALSSYNSPLHF
-	TRBV28	TRBJ2-3	-	TGTGCCAGCAGCGGGGGGCCCACAGATACGCAGTATTTT	CASSGGPTDTQYF
-	TRBV28	TRBJ1-1	-	TGTGCCAGCAGGTTAACAGGGTTGGTCTCTGAAGCTTTCTTT	CASRLTGLVSEAFF
-	TRBV28	TRBJ2-7	-	TGTGCCAGCAGGGGGGCGGACAGTTTAGGCTACGAGCAGTACTTC	CASRGADSLGYEQYF
-	TRBV7-8	TRBJ2-2	-	TGTGCCAGCAGCTTAGTTCTCTACACCGGGGAGCTGTTTTTT	CASSLVLYTGELFF
-	TRBV6-5	TRBJ1-5	-	TGTGCCAGCAGTAATTACGGGGATAACAATCAGCCCCAGCATTTT	CASSNYGDNNQPQHF
-	TRBV5-1	TRBJ2-7	-	TGCGCCAGCAGCTTGGTGGCGGGTCCCTACGAGCAGTACTTC	CASSLVAGPYEQYF
-	TRBV6-2/TRBV6-3	TRBJ1-2	-	TGTGCCAGCAGTTACGGGGGCAGGGACTATGGCTACACCTTC	CASSYGGRDYGYTF
-	TRBV6-2/TRBV6-3	TRBJ2-7	TRBD1	TGTGCCAGCAGTTACCACGGGACAGGCATCTACGAGCAGTACTTC	CASSYHGTGIYEQYF
-	TRBV12-3/TRBV12-4	TRBJ2-7	-	TGTGCCAGCAGTTTAGTCCCGGGGGAGCAGTACTTC	CASSLVPGEQYF
-	TRBV7-2	TRBJ2-7	-	TGTGCCAGCAGCTTAGGGGCCAGGCCTAACTACGAGCAGTACTTC	CASSLGARPNYEQYF
once	TRBV5-4	TRBJ1-1	TRBD1	TGTGCCAGCAGCTATCGGGACAGGGCGAACACTGAAGCTTTCTTT	CASSYRDRANTEAFF
once	TRBV6-2/TRBV6-3	TRBJ1-5	TRBD1	TGTGCCAGCAGTTACCTGCAGGGGGCGGATCAGCCCCAGCATTTT	CASSYLQGADQPQHF
-	TRBV15	TRBJ1-5	TRBD1	TGTGCCACCAGCAGGGACAGGGTCACTCATAATCAGCCCCAGCATTTT	CATSRDRVTHNQPQHF
-	TRBV6-5	TRBJ2-1	TRBD2	TGTGCCAGCATCCGGACTAGCGGGGGTGGGGAGCAGTTCTTC	CASIRTSGGGEQFF
few	TRBV28	TRBJ1-2	-	TGTGCCAGCAGACGGGAACAGAATTTCTATGGCTACACCTTC	CASRREQNFYGYTF
-	TRBV7-3	TRBJ2-3	-	TGTGCCAGCAGCTACCGTTGGTCCCGCACTACAGATACGCAGTATTTT	CASSYRWSRTTDTQYF
-	TRBV6-1	TRBJ1-1	TRBD1	TGTGCCAGCAGTGAAGCGGGGGGACAGCAGAACACTGAAGCTTTCTTT	CASSEAGGQQNTEAFF
-	TRBV28	TRBJ2-2	TRBD1	TGTGCCAGCAGTTTCCGGGACAGGGCTACCGGGGAGCTGTTTTTT	CASSFRDRATGELFF
once	TRBV2	TRBJ1-5	-	TGTGCCAGCAGTGGCCCCGGAGGTTGGAATCAGCCCCAGCATTTT	CASSGPGGWNQPQHF
-	TRBV6-2/TRBV6-3	TRBJ1-5	TRBD1	TGTGCCAGCAGCCGCGGACAGGTGATGGTGCAGCCCCAGCATTTT	CASSRGQVMVQPQHF
-	TRBV5-1	TRBJ2-7	TRBD1	TGCGCCAGCAGATTTCTTGAGGGACAGGCCTACGAGCAGTACTTC	CASRFLEGQAYEQYF
-	TRBV7-9	TRBJ1-1	-	TGTGCCAGCGCCCCGGGGGTCATGAACACTGAAGCTTTCTTT	CASAPGVMNTEAFF
-	TRBV14	TRBJ1-1	-	TGTGCCAGCAGCCAAGTGGGGTTCAGGGGAGCTTTCTTT	CASSQVGFRGAFF
-	TRBV5-4	TRBJ2-7	TRBD1	TGTGCCAGCAGCTTGGTGGGACAGGGCTCCTACGAGCAGTACTTC	CASSLVGQGSYEQYF
-	TRBV3-1/TRBV3-2	TRBJ2-7	TRBD1	TGTGCCAGCACTGACAGGGCCCACGAGCAGTACTTC	CASTDRAHEQYF
-	TRBV27	TRBJ1-4	-	TGTGCCAGCAGTTCCGCCCAGATTAATGAAAAACTGTTTTTT	CASSSAQINEKLFF
-	TRBV4-1	TRBJ1-5	TRBD1	TGCGCCAGTAACGCGATCGGGACAGCGAGAAATCAGCCCCAGCATTTT	CASNAIGTARNQPQHF
few	TRBV19	TRBJ1-1	-	TGTGCCAGTACCCTAAAAGGGACTACAAATGAAGCTTTCTTT	CASTLKGTTNEAFF
-	TRBV5-1	TRBJ2-3	TRBD2	TGCGCCAGCAGCAGAGAGCGGGGGGACACAGATACGCAGTATTTT	CASSRERGDTDTQYF
-	TRBV19	TRBJ1-2	TRBD1	TGTGCCAGTACTCCGGACAGGGGGGGCTATGGCTACACCTTC	CASTPDRGGYGYTF